Listed below are T cell receptor beta chains from one sample, sequenced in a study of T cell responses to AZD1222 COVID-19 vaccine. Here immunoSEQ multiplex PCR was the method, and the copy in TCRdb shows in-frame clones only, minus some. The table records roughly 160,000 clones, about 90% of them present only once. Sequences were derived from peripheral blood, sampled on day 0 of AZD1222 vaccination. The source of these receptors is an adult in good health. The CDR3 runs from the conserved cysteine through the conserved F or W. The D gene is left open where the match is weak. Not all rows give a size; the values are once, few, many and, for expanded clones, a class.

>.|TRBV4-1|TRBJ1-5|.
CASSLRGDKVNTDANQPQHF
TGCGCCAGCAGCCTTAGGGGGGACAAGGTCAATACGGATGCAAATCAGCCCCAGCATTTT
>.|TRBV29-1|TRBJ1-1|.
CSVVPQNTEAFF
TGCAGCGTTGTCCCGCAAAACACTGAAGCTTTCTTT
>once|TRBV5-6|TRBJ1-2|.
CASSGREYGYTF
TGTGCCAGCAGCGGACGGGAGTATGGCTACACCTTC
>.|TRBV4-3|TRBJ2-7|TRBD2
CASSQGAGGYEQYF
TGCGCCAGCAGCCAAGGCGCCGGGGGGTACGAGCAGTACTTC
>.|TRBV6-6|TRBJ1-4|.
CASSFQGEKLFF
TGTGCCAGCAGTTTCCAGGGGGAAAAACTGTTTTTT
>.|TRBV7-3|TRBJ2-3|TRBD2
CASSLTSGGSTDTQYF
TGTGCCAGCAGCTTGACTAGCGGGGGGAGCACAGATACGCAGTATTTT
>once|TRBV28|TRBJ1-5|.
CASRRLDSYDQPQHF
TGTGCCAGCAGAAGACTCGACAGTTACGATCAGCCCCAGCATTTT
>.|TRBV24-1|TRBJ2-7|.
CATEPPPEVKF
TGTGCCACCGAACCCCCCCCGGAGGTAAAATTC
>.|TRBV6-5|TRBJ1-1|.
CASSLAPGATEAFF
TGTGCCAGCAGTCTCGCCCCCGGGGCCACTGAAGCTTTCTTT
>.|TRBV19|TRBJ1-1|TRBD1
CAVRQGPTEAFF
TGTGCCGTGAGACAGGGTCCCACTGAAGCTTTCTTT
>few|TRBV12-3/TRBV12-4|TRBJ1-1|.
CASSLGDPAGAFF
TGTGCCAGCAGCTTAGGGGACCCGGCGGGAGCTTTCTTT
>.|TRBV2|TRBJ2-7|TRBD1
CASRIYRDSYEQYF
TGTGCCAGCAGAATATACCGGGACAGCTACGAGCAGTACTTC
>.|TRBV7-9|TRBJ1-3|.
CASSFELGGNTIYF
TGTGCCAGCAGCTTTGAGTTGGGAGGAAACACCATATATTTT
>.|TRBV5-6|TRBJ1-6|.
CASSLDGRDSPLHF
TGTGCCAGCAGCTTGGACGGACGAGATTCACCCCTCCACTTT
>once|TRBV6-5|TRBJ2-5|.
CASSYGVLETQYF
TGTGCCAGCAGTTACGGGGTCTTGGAGACCCAGTACTTC
>.|TRBV7-7|TRBJ2-1|TRBD1
CASSPNRGLSYNEQFF
TGTGCCAGCAGCCCAAACAGGGGTCTTTCCTACAATGAGCAGTTCTTC
>few|TRBV5-4|TRBJ2-4|.
CASSSPGGAKNIQYF
TGTGCCAGCAGCTCCCCCGGGGGAGCCAAAAACATTCAGTACTTC
>.|TRBV6-2/TRBV6-3|TRBJ1-1|.
CASSYSERNTEAFF
TGTGCCAGCAGTTACTCGGAAAGGAACACTGAAGCTTTCTTT
>few|TRBV5-4|TRBJ2-7|TRBD2
CASSLQLAGPAEQYF
TGTGCCAGCAGCTTGCAGCTAGCGGGGCCAGCGGAGCAGTACTTC
>.|TRBV19|TRBJ2-7|.
CASSIGDGSYEQYF
TGTGCCAGTAGTATAGGGGACGGCTCCTACGAGCAGTACTTC
>.|TRBV4-1|TRBJ1-1|.
CASSQDANVPEAFF
TGCGCCAGCAGCCAAGATGCTAACGTCCCTGAAGCTTTCTTT
>.|TRBV4-3|TRBJ1-6|.
CASSQDSAAMKLLHF
TGCGCCAGCAGCCAAGATTCCGCGGCTATGAAGCTCCTCCACTTT
>.|TRBV28|TRBJ2-7|TRBD1
CASSRGQGVSYEQYF
TGTGCCAGCAGCCGGGGACAGGGAGTTTCCTACGAGCAGTACTTC
>few|TRBV3-1/TRBV3-2|TRBJ1-1|.
CASSQAPDGREF
TGTGCCAGCAGCCAAGCCCCAGACGGGCGGGAGTTT
>once|TRBV30|TRBJ1-5|.
CAWRRGTTQPQHF
TGTGCCTGGAGGCGGGGGACGACGCAGCCCCAGCATTTT
>.|TRBV5-1|TRBJ2-5|.
CASSSPDRDPSGTQYF
TGCGCCAGCAGCTCGCCGGACAGGGATCCTAGCGGGACCCAGTACTTC
>.|TRBV6-2/TRBV6-3|TRBJ1-5|.
CASSGTSLGQPQHF
TGTGCCAGCAGTGGGACATCCCTGGGGCAGCCCCAGCATTTT
>.|TRBV4-1|TRBJ2-5|TRBD2
CASSQALSGGETQYF
TGCGCCAGCAGCCAAGCACTATCGGGGGGAGAGACCCAGTACTTC
>.|TRBV19|TRBJ2-7|TRBD1
CATLKTGAPYEQYF
TGTGCCACCCTTAAAACAGGGGCCCCCTACGAGCAGTACTTC